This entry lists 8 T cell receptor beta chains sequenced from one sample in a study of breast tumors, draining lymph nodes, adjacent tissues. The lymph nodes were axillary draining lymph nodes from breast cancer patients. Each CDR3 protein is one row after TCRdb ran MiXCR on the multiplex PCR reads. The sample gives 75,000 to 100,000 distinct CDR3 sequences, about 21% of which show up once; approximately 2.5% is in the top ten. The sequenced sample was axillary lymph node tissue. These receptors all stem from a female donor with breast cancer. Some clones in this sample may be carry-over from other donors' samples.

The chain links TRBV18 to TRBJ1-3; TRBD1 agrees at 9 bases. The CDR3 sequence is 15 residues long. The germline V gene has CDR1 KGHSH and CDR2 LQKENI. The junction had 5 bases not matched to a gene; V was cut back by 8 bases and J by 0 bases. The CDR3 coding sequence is TGTGCCAGCAGGCGGGACAGGGTCTCTGGAAACACCATATATTTT. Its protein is CASRRDRVSGNTIYF.

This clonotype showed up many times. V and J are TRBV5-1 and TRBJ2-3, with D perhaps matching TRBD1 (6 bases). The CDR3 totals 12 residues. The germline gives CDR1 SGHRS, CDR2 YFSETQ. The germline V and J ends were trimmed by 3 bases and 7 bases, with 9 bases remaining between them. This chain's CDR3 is CASSSGQYTQYF. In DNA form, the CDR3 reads TGCGCCAGCAGCTCTGGACAGTATACGCAGTATTTT.

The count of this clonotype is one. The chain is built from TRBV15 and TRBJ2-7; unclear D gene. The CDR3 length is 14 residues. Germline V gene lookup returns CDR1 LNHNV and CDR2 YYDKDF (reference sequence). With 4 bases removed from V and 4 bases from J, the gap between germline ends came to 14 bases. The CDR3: CATSNPLGEYEQYF. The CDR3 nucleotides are TGTGCCACCAGCAATCCTCTGGGTGAATACGAGCAGTACTTC.

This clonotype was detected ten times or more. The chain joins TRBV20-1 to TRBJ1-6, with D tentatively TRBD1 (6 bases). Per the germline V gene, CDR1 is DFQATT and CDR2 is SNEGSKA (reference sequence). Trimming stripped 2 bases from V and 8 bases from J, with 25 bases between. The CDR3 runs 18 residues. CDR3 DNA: TGCAGTGCTAGACCAGGGGCCGGGGGTATGCTGAGGGATTCACCCCTCCACTTT. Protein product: CSARPGAGGMLRDSPLHF.

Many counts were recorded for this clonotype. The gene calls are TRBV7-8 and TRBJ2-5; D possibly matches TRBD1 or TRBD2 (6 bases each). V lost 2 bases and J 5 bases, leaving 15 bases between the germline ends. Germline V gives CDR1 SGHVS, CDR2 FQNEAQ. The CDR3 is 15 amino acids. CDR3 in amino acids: CASSLLAEGGETQYF. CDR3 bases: TGTGCCAGCAGCTTATTAGCGGAGGGGGGTGAGACCCAGTACTTC. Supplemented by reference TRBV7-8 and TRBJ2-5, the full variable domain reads GAGVSQSPRYKVAKRGQDVALRCDPISGHVSLFWYQQALGQGPEFLTYFQNEAQLDKSGLPSDRFFAERPEGSVSTLKIQRTQQEDSAVYLCASSLLAEGGETQYFGPGTRLLVL.

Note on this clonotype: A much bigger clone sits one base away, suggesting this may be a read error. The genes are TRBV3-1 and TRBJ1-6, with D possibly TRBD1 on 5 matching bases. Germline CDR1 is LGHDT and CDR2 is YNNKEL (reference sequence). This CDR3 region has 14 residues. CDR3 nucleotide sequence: TGTGCCAGCAGCCAGGGGAGGGGAAACTCACCCCCCCACTTT. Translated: CASSQGRGNSPPHF.

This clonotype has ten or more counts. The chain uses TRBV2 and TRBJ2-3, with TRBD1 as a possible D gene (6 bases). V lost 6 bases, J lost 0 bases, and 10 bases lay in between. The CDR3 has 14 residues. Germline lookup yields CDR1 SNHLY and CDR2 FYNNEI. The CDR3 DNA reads TGTGCCAGCAGGGCCAGGGGAAGCACAGATACGCAGTATTTT. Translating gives CASRARGSTDTQYF.

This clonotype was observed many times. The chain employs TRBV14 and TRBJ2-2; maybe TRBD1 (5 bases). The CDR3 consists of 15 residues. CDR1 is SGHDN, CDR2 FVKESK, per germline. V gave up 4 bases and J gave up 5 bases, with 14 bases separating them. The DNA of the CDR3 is TGTGCCAGCAGCCCCCGGCAGGGTAGAACCGGGGAGCTGTTTTTT. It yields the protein CASSPRQGRTGELFF.